This passage covers 2 T cell receptor beta chains from one sample sequenced in a study of technical replicates of blood from a handful of donors. Assay used: immunoSEQ multiplex PCR; TCRdb lists only in-frame clones, some missing. The sample has about 82,000 clones; under 96% are singletons. The sequenced sample consisted of T cells isolated from PBMCs. The source is a human donor in good health.

The chain joins TRBV7-6 to TRBJ2-2; 10 bases are a match to TRBD2. After removal of 5 bases from V and 6 bases from J, the junction contained 12 bases not matched to a gene. CDR3 length: 17 residues. Per germline, CDR1 SGHVS and CDR2 FNYEAQ. The CDR3 DNA sequence: TGTGCCAGCAGCCGAGTCCTAGCGGGAGTTGGGTCCGGGGAGCTGTTTTTT. It yields the protein CASSRVLAGVGSGELFF.

The genes are TRBV10-3 and TRBJ2-5; 8 bases are shared with TRBD2. Germline V gene sequence: CDR1 ENHRY, CDR2 SYGVKD. The length of the CDR3 is 17 residues. V was pared by 2 bases and J by 5 bases, with 13 bases of the junction left unmatched. The CDR3 DNA reads as TGTGCCATCAGTGAGCCGAACAAACGAGCGGGAGCGGAGACCCAGTACTTC. Amino acid sequence: CAISEPNKRAGAETQYF.